This T cell receptor (beta chain) was retrieved from a study of breast tumors, draining lymph nodes, adjacent tissues. Via MiXCR, TCRdb re-called the multiplex PCR reads, giving one row per CDR3 protein. The sample yields about 25,000 distinct CDR3 sequences, roughly 21% seen once. With regard to this clonotype: The antigen is undetermined. A clone one base away is much larger, so this may be a read error.

This CDR3 spans 15 amino acids. CDR1 and CDR2 from the germline V gene are KGHSH and LQKENI. Study results and limitations: Luminal-like breast cancer showed significantly higher tumor–nontumor repertoire similarity than basal-like. Findings are consistent with lymph node origin and intratumoral expansion of most tumor T cells. Tumors had less TCR diversity than lymph nodes, more than nontumor tissue. The lymph node origin of tumor T cells was framed as consistent with a hypothesis, not demonstrated.

This TCR came from a female donor with breast cancer. Some clones in this sample may be carry-over from other donors' samples. Material: breast tumor tissue. V gene TRBV18 combines with J gene TRBJ2-7; D may be TRBD1 (6 bases). CDR3 residues: CASSPGTNYVYEQSF. As DNA, the CDR3 is TGTGCCAGCTCACCCGGGACAAACTACGTCTACGAGCAGTCCTTC.